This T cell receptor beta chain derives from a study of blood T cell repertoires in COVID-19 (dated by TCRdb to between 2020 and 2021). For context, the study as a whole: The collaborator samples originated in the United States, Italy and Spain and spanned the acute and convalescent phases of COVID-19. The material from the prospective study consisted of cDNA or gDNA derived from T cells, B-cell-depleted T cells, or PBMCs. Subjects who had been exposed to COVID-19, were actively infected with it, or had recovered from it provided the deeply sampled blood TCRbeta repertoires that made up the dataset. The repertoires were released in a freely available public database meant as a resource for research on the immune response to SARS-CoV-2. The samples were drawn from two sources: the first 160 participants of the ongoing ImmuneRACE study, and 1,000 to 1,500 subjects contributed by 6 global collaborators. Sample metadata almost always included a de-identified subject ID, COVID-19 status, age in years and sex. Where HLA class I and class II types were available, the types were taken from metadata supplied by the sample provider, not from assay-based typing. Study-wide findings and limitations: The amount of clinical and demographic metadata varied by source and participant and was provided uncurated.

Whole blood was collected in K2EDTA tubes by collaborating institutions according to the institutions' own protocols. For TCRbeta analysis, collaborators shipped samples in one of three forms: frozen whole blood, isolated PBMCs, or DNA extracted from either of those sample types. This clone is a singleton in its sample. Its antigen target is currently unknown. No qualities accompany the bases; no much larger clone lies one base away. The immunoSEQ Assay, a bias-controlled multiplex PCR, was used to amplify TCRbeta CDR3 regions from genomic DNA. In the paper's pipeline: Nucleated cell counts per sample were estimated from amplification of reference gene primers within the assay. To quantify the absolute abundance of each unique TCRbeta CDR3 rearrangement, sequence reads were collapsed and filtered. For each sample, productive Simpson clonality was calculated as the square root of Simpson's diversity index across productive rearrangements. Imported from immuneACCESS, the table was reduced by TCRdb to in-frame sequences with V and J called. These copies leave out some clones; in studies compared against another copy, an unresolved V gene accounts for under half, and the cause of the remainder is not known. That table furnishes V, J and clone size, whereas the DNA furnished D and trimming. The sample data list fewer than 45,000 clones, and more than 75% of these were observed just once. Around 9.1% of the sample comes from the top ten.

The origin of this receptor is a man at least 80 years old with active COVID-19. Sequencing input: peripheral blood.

The CDR3 reads CASSIQRDTINQPQHF. The sequenced DNA: TGTGCCAGTAGTATACAGCGGGACACCATCAATCAGCCCCAGCATTTT. The receptor chain draws on TRBV19 and TRBJ1-5; the D region possibly corresponds to TRBD1 (6 bases align). The CDR1 and CDR2 encoded by the germline V gene (reference sequence) are LNHDA and SQIVND. V and J are truncated by 2 bases and 3 bases respectively, leaving an intervening sequence of 14 bases. The CDR3, cysteine through phenylalanine, is 16 amino acids long. The only DNA kept is the CDR3, 48 bases in frame from the first base.